This TCR beta chain came from a study of PD-L1 blockade in urothelial cancer. The CDR3 spans 14 residues. Germline V gives CDR1 SGHAT, CDR2 FQNNGV. Trimming took off 1 base at V and 5 bases at J, with 8 bases between the two ends. Sequencing used immunoSEQ multiplex PCR; TCRdb keeps in-frame clones, though not all of them. Among tens of thousands of clones, around 90% were seen once, and the ten largest hold roughly 5.2%. The sequence was collected from a woman aged 70-85 years with urothelial cancer. The V and J genes are TRBV11-2 and TRBJ2-2, with D possibly TRBD2 on 5 matching bases. Sample: PBMCs, taken around atezolizumab (anti-PD-L1) treatment. The CDR3 spells CASSLVRGTGELFF. CDR3 DNA: TGTGCCAGCAGCTTAGTCCGGGGAACCGGGGAGCTGTTTTTT.